These T cell receptor beta chains were read from a single sample in a study of identical twins. MiXCR, applied by TCRdb to the 5' RACE reads, yields one record per CDR3 protein. This sample has roughly 1.6 million distinct CDR3 sequences, with about 30% found just once. Sequencing input: cord blood. These receptors were collected from a newborn girl in good health. The CDR3 runs from the conserved cysteine through the conserved F or W. Fields, in order: clone size, J gene, D gene, V gene, CDR3 protein, CDR3 DNA. The D gene is left open where the match is weak. The listing skips clone size in some rows; elsewhere it reads once, few, many or a size class.

abundance: .; j_gene: TRBJ2-3; d_gene: TRBD2; v_gene: TRBV20-1; CDR3aa: CSARVSGREETDTQYF; CDR3nt: TGCAGTGCTAGGGTTAGCGGGAGGGAAGAGACAGATACGCAGTATTTT
abundance: few; j_gene: TRBJ1-1; d_gene: .; v_gene: TRBV28; CDR3aa: CASSERPYGGFGTEAFF; CDR3nt: TGTGCCAGCAGCGAACGGCCATACGGGGGGTTTGGGACTGAAGCTTTCTTT
abundance: few; j_gene: TRBJ2-3; d_gene: TRBD2; v_gene: TRBV28; CDR3aa: CASSAGLAGGLDTQYF; CDR3nt: TGTGCCAGCAGTGCTGGACTAGCGGGAGGATTGGATACGCAGTATTTT
abundance: .; j_gene: TRBJ2-3; d_gene: .; v_gene: TRBV3-1; CDR3aa: CASSQFSGVSTDTQYF; CDR3nt: TGTGCCAGCAGCCAATTTAGCGGAGTTAGCACAGATACGCAGTATTTT
abundance: .; j_gene: TRBJ1-5; d_gene: TRBD1; v_gene: TRBV9; CDR3aa: CASSTWDSWDQRQHF; CDR3nt: TGTGCCAGCAGCACTTGGGACAGCTGGGATCAGCGCCAGCATTTT
abundance: few; j_gene: TRBJ2-1; d_gene: TRBD2; v_gene: TRBV7-2; CDR3aa: CASSPTRLAGAYNEQFF; CDR3nt: TGTGCCAGCAGCCCGACAAGACTAGCGGGAGCCTACAATGAGCAGTTCTTC
abundance: few; j_gene: TRBJ2-7; d_gene: TRBD1; v_gene: TRBV20-1; CDR3aa: CSASGTGSAYEQYF; CDR3nt: TGCAGTGCTAGCGGGACAGGGTCGGCCTACGAGCAGTACTTC
abundance: .; j_gene: TRBJ1-4; d_gene: TRBD1; v_gene: TRBV12-3/TRBV12-4; CDR3aa: CASSSGTGGSREKLFF; CDR3nt: TGTGCCAGCAGTTCGGGGACAGGGGGGTCTCGGGAAAAACTGTTTTTT
abundance: .; j_gene: TRBJ2-1; d_gene: TRBD1; v_gene: TRBV27; CDR3aa: CASSLVLQGAYEQFF; CDR3nt: TGTGCCAGCAGTTTAGTGCTACAGGGGGCCTACGAGCAGTTCTTC
abundance: .; j_gene: TRBJ2-5; d_gene: TRBD2; v_gene: TRBV7-9; CDR3aa: CASSGGVSGRGETQYF; CDR3nt: TGTGCCAGCAGCGGAGGGGTTAGCGGGAGAGGAGAGACCCAGTACTTC
abundance: .; j_gene: TRBJ2-3; d_gene: .; v_gene: TRBV6-1; CDR3aa: CASSPGVRDTQYF; CDR3nt: TGTGCCAGCAGTCCGGGGGTTAGAGATACGCAGTATTTT
abundance: few; j_gene: TRBJ2-3; d_gene: .; v_gene: TRBV7-2; CDR3aa: CASSLGVWPTDTQYF; CDR3nt: TGTGCCAGCAGCTTAGGTGTATGGCCCACGGATACGCAGTATTTT
abundance: .; j_gene: TRBJ1-2; d_gene: TRBD1; v_gene: TRBV12-3/TRBV12-4; CDR3aa: CASSLDIGQAVRGCTF; CDR3nt: TGTGCCAGCAGTTTAGATATCGGACAGGCGGTTCGTGGCTGCACCTTC
abundance: .; j_gene: TRBJ2-3; d_gene: TRBD2; v_gene: TRBV12-3/TRBV12-4; CDR3aa: CASSSPPILAGVTDTQYF; CDR3nt: TGTGCCAGCAGTTCCCCTCCGATCCTAGCGGGAGTAACAGATACGCAGTATTTT
abundance: few; j_gene: TRBJ1-5; d_gene: .; v_gene: TRBV6-5; CDR3aa: CASSYTRDVSNQPQHF; CDR3nt: TGTGCCAGCAGTTACACTAGGGACGTCAGCAATCAGCCCCAGCATTTT
abundance: few; j_gene: TRBJ2-3; d_gene: .; v_gene: TRBV21-1; CDR3aa: CASIPQGRNATDTQYF; CDR3nt: TGTGCCAGCATCCCACAAGGCCGAAACGCCACAGATACGCAGTATTTT
abundance: .; j_gene: TRBJ2-7; d_gene: .; v_gene: TRBV4-1; CDR3aa: CASSPKTGSYEQYF; CDR3nt: TGCGCCAGCAGCCCAAAGACAGGATCCTACGAGCAGTACTTC
abundance: .; j_gene: TRBJ2-3; d_gene: TRBD2; v_gene: TRBV7-2; CDR3aa: CASRPGWTSGGSDTQYF; CDR3nt: TGTGCCAGCAGGCCTGGCTGGACTAGCGGGGGGTCAGATACGCAGTATTTT
abundance: .; j_gene: TRBJ2-7; d_gene: .; v_gene: TRBV29-1; CDR3aa: CNVARRGAYEQYF; CDR3nt: TGCAACGTTGCCCGAAGGGGGGCCTACGAGCAGTACTTC
abundance: .; j_gene: TRBJ2-7; d_gene: TRBD1; v_gene: TRBV20-1; CDR3aa: CSARRRTGRTYEQYF; CDR3nt: TGCAGTGCTAGACGTCGGACAGGGAGGACCTACGAGCAGTACTTC
abundance: few; j_gene: TRBJ2-1; d_gene: TRBD2; v_gene: TRBV7-2; CDR3aa: CASSLGDYTNEQFF; CDR3nt: TGTGCCAGCAGCTTAGGGGACTATACCAATGAGCAGTTCTTC
abundance: few; j_gene: TRBJ1-2; d_gene: .; v_gene: TRBV2; CDR3aa: CASTQFYGYTF; CDR3nt: TGTGCCAGCACTCAGTTCTATGGCTACACCTTC
abundance: .; j_gene: TRBJ2-3; d_gene: .; v_gene: TRBV7-8; CDR3aa: CASSTMSTQYF; CDR3nt: TGTGCCAGCAGCACAATGAGTACGCAGTATTTT
abundance: .; j_gene: TRBJ2-1; d_gene: .; v_gene: TRBV27; CDR3aa: CASSLFWGYNEQFF; CDR3nt: TGTGCCAGCAGTTTATTTTGGGGTTACAATGAGCAGTTCTTC
abundance: .; j_gene: TRBJ1-1; d_gene: .; v_gene: TRBV21-1; CDR3aa: CASSLPGQRRNTEAFF; CDR3nt: TGTGCCAGCAGCCTTCCTGGACAGCGGCGGAACACTGAAGCTTTCTTT
abundance: few; j_gene: TRBJ1-2; d_gene: .; v_gene: TRBV27; CDR3aa: CATTTIRGGNYGYTF; CDR3nt: TGTGCCACTACTACAATACGAGGGGGTAACTATGGCTACACCTTC
abundance: few; j_gene: TRBJ2-5; d_gene: .; v_gene: TRBV12-3/TRBV12-4; CDR3aa: CASSLSQGSQETQYF; CDR3nt: TGTGCCAGCAGTTTGAGTCAGGGAAGCCAAGAGACCCAGTACTTC
abundance: once; j_gene: TRBJ2-1; d_gene: TRBD2; v_gene: TRBV5-6; CDR3aa: CASSWRIAGTYEQFF; CDR3nt: TGTGCCAGCAGCTGGCGCATAGCGGGAACCTACGAGCAGTTCTTC
abundance: many; j_gene: TRBJ2-7; d_gene: .; v_gene: TRBV10-3; CDR3aa: CAISDTHGQSYEQYF; CDR3nt: TGTGCCATCAGTGATACCCATGGACAGAGCTACGAGCAGTACTTC
abundance: few; j_gene: TRBJ1-2; d_gene: .; v_gene: TRBV5-1; CDR3aa: CASSLDTPSYGYTF; CDR3nt: TGCGCCAGCAGCTTGGACACGCCATCCTATGGCTACACCTTC
abundance: .; j_gene: TRBJ2-7; d_gene: .; v_gene: TRBV5-1; CDR3aa: CASSWGGSSSYEQYF; CDR3nt: TGCGCCAGCAGCTGGGGCGGGTCGAGCTCCTACGAGCAGTACTTC
abundance: .; j_gene: TRBJ2-7; d_gene: TRBD2; v_gene: TRBV20-1; CDR3aa: CSALVLAGAPGEQYF; CDR3nt: TGCAGTGCTCTAGTACTAGCGGGAGCCCCAGGGGAGCAGTACTTC